Reported below is one T cell receptor (beta chain). Its antigen remains unidentified. It has no much larger one-base neighbor in the sample; base qualities were not kept. This sample is drawn from a study of blood T cell repertoires in COVID-19 (dated by TCRdb to 2018 to 2021). A note on the overall study: Samples covering the acute and convalescent phases of COVID-19 were provided by collaborators in the United States, Italy and Spain. The prospective study material was composed of cDNA or gDNA derived from T cells, B-cell-depleted T cells, or PBMCs. The dataset comprised deeply sampled blood TCRbeta repertoires from subjects exposed to, actively infected with, or recovered from COVID-19. A freely available public database, intended as a resource for researchers studying the immune response to SARS-CoV-2, is where the repertoires were released. Samples came from the ongoing ImmuneRACE study (first 160 participants) plus 1,254 subjects from 6 global collaborators. Sample metadata almost always included a de-identified subject ID, COVID-19 status, age in years and sex. Where available, HLA class I and class II types were taken from metadata supplied by the sample provider and were not determined by assay-based typing. General findings and caveats noted by the study authors: The amount of clinical and demographic metadata varied by source and participant and was provided uncurated.

Whole blood was collected in K2EDTA tubes by collaborating institutions according to the institutions' own protocols. For TCRbeta analysis, collaborators shipped samples as frozen whole blood, isolated PBMCs, or DNA extracted from either of those sample types. The immunoSEQ Assay, a bias-controlled multiplex PCR, was used to amplify TCRbeta CDR3 regions from genomic DNA. As for the original processing: The number of nucleated cells in each sample was estimated from the amplification of reference gene primers within the assay. To quantify the absolute abundance of each unique TCRbeta CDR3 rearrangement, sequence reads were collapsed and filtered. Productive Simpson clonality was computed per sample as the square root of Simpson's diversity index over productive rearrangements. Sourced from immuneACCESS, this table was stored by TCRdb with only in-frame sequences that have V and J called. A share of the clones is absent; for the studies checked, an unresolved V gene accounts for under half, and the remainder has no known explanation. V, J and clone size reflect that table, while D and trimming were determined from the DNA. A total of about 46,000 clones appear in this sample, about four fifths of them only once. The ten top clones hold around 6% of the sample.

The CDR3 has 15 amino acids, counting the end cysteine and phenylalanine. Only the CDR3 DNA is retained, 45 bases long and in frame from the first base. Cut back by 6 bases and 0 bases, the V and J ends lie 15 bases apart. Taken from the germline V gene (reference sequence), the CDR1 and CDR2 loops are MNHNY and SVGAGI. This sequence originates from a woman at least 80 years old with acute or convalescent COVID-19. Sequenced: peripheral blood. The chain links TRBV6-6 with TRBJ2-7; the D segment could be TRBD1, given 5 matching bases. In nucleotide form, the sequence is TGTGCCAGCAGCCTCAGGGTGAGAGGCTCCTACGAGCAGTACTTC. The resulting protein is CASSLRVRGSYEQYF.